This T cell receptor (beta chain) was found in a study of cytomegalovirus exposure and HLA in healthy donors. The germline CDR1 and CDR2 sequences are KGHSH and LQKENI. The CDR3 is 18 amino acids. V dropped 2 bases and J dropped 0; count of bases not matched to a gene: 10. Researchers ran the PCR with 60 Vbeta and 13 Jbeta primers. Repertoires were generated with immunoSEQ multiplex PCR, while TCRdb's copy carries only in-frame clones and drops some. The sample records fewer than 150,000 clones, 70% to 80% being singletons. The specimen sequenced was PBMCs. The clonotype comes from a man aged 35 to 55 in good health and CMV-seropositive. The chain uses TRBV18 and TRBJ2-1, with 7 bases lining up with TRBD2. The CDR3, as DNA: TGTGCCAGCTCACCATACGGGGGGTTATCAGGCTCCTACAATGAGCAGTTCTTC. As protein: CASSPYGGLSGSYNEQFF.